The 20 T cell receptor beta chains in this list originate from one sample, sequenced in a study of blood T cell repertoires in COVID-19. The protocol was immunoSEQ multiplex PCR, while the TCRdb copy is restricted to in-frame clones and leaves out a portion. This table holds around 220,000 clones, more than 60% found once. Sequencing was performed on peripheral blood. These receptor sequences come from a woman between 40 and 55 years old with active or convalescent COVID-19.

The chain links TRBV27 to TRBJ2-2; 8 nucleotides line up with TRBD2. J gave up 4 bases and V 3 bases, and 4 bases lay outside the gene matches. Germline values: CDR1 MNHEY, CDR2 SMNVEV (reference sequence). The CDR3 totals 15 residues. The CDR3 loop is CASSLASGPTGELFF. CDR3 DNA: TGTGCCAGCAGTTTGGCTAGCGGGCCCACCGGGGAGCTGTTTTTT.

This clone was counted a few times. This chain links TRBV27 with TRBJ1-4; TRBD1 might be the D (5 bases). CDR1 is MNHEY, CDR2 SMNVEV, per germline (reference sequence). The CDR3 runs 15 residues. Trimming left V 2 bases short and J 6 bases short, with 13 bases between. The CDR3 region has the DNA TGTGCCAGCAGTTTAGTCCCAGGGCTAGATGAAAAACTGTTTTTT. The encoded protein is CASSLVPGLDEKLFF.

The chain recombines TRBV7-2 with TRBJ1-6, with D uncertain. V was pared by 5 bases and J by 4 bases, with 15 bases between. CDR3 length: 16 residues. Germline V CDR1 and CDR2: SGHTA, FQGNSA. This chain's CDR3 is CASSPRKEPYNSPLHF. The CDR3 coding sequence is TGTGCCAGCAGCCCCCGCAAAGAGCCGTATAATTCACCCCTCCACTTT.

J is TRBJ2-3 and V is TRBV28; 9 bases map to TRBD1. V shed 7 bases and J 0 bases; nucleotides not matched to a gene: 5. Germline CDR1 MDHEN, CDR2 SYDVKM. This CDR3 is 15 amino acids long. The DNA of the CDR3 is TGTGCCAGCACGTACAGGGGGCAAAGCACAGATACGCAGTATTTT. It encodes CASTYRGQSTDTQYF.

In its sample, this clone was seen a few times. The junction departs from germline at one end; a sequencing error may be responsible. CDR3 DNA sequence: TGTGCCAGCAGCCGACTAGCCGAAAACATTCAGTACTTC. This gives the protein CASSRLAENIQYF. This chain joins TRBV13 and TRBJ2-4, with 7 bases fitting TRBD2. The CDR3 consists of 13 residues. Germline lookup yields CDR1 PRHDT and CDR2 FYEKMQ (reference sequence).

This clone appeared a few times. The chain links TRBV10-3 to TRBJ2-2; possibly TRBD2 for D (5 bases). This CDR3 is 11 amino acids long. Germline V CDR1 and CDR2: ENHRY, SYGVKD. The CDR3, as DNA: TGTGCTGCGGGGAACACCGGGGAGCTGTTTTTT. It encodes CAAGNTGELFF.

The chain couples TRBV6-1 to TRBJ1-3; the D gene is possibly TRBD1 (5 bases). The V gene's germline CDR1 is MNHNS and CDR2 SASEGT. CDR3 size: 17 residues. V was shortened by 3 bases and J by 1 base, with 16 bases between the two germline ends. The CDR3 loop is CASSDNRGGASGNTIYF. DNA for the CDR3: TGTGCCAGCAGTGATAATAGAGGAGGGGCGTCTGGAAACACCATATATTTT.

This chain uses TRBV28 with TRBJ1-5, with 7 bases lining up with TRBD1. The CDR3 is 15 residues long. The V gene end was trimmed by 1 base and the J gene end by 4 bases; junction bases not matched to a gene: 4. Germline CDR1 is MDHEN and CDR2 is SYDVKM. The CDR3 DNA sequence: TGTGCCAGCAGTTTATCGGACAGGTTAAATCAGCCCCAGCATTTT. It codes for CASSLSDRLNQPQHF. The full variable domain, with the rest looked up from reference TRBV28 and TRBJ1-5, is DVKVTQSSRYLVKRTGEKVFLECVQDMDHENMFWYRQDPGLGLRLIYFSYDVKMKEKGDIPEGYSVSREKKERFSLILESASTNQTSMYLCASSLSDRLNQPQHFGDGTRLSIL.

Points on this clone: The same CDR3 can be traced to other DNA sequences in this sample. The chain carries TRBV27 and TRBJ1-5, with 9 nucleotides matching TRBD1. Unmatched junction bases numbered 2, after V lost 6 bases and J lost 2 bases. Germline V gene data show CDR1 as MNHEY and CDR2 as SMNVEV (reference sequence). The CDR3 is 14 residues long. CDR3 residues: CASSRQGGNQPQHF. The CDR3 nucleotides read TGTGCCAGCAGCCGACAGGGGGGCAATCAGCCCCAGCATTTT.

This chain joins TRBV20-1 and TRBJ2-7; tentatively, D is TRBD1 (5 bases). The CDR3 spans 11 residues. From germline, CDR1 is DFQATT and CDR2 SNEGSKA (reference sequence). Trimming shortened V by 6 bases and J by 3 bases, and 9 bases separated the two germline ends. The CDR3, as DNA: TGCAGTGCCAGGGTGGGCTACGAGCAGTACGTC. It encodes CSARVGYEQYV.

This chain joins TRBV2 and TRBJ1-1; possible D gene TRBD1, 5 bases. Germline values: CDR1 SNHLY, CDR2 FYNNEI. The CDR3 length is 13 residues. The ends were cut back, 9 bases at V and 0 bases at J, with 11 bases in the middle. As DNA, the CDR3 is TGTGCCAGTACGACAGTCATGAACACTGAAGCTTTCTTT. Its protein is CASTTVMNTEAFF.

The chain carries TRBV19 and TRBJ1-1, with D maybe TRBD1 (5 bases). The CDR3 loop spans 13 amino acids. Germline CDR1 LNHDA, CDR2 SQIVND (reference sequence). The ends were cut back, 7 bases at V and 0 bases at J, with 9 bases in the middle. The CDR3 loop reads CASKRQMNTEAFF. Here the CDR3 DNA reads TGTGCCAGTAAGAGACAGATGAACACTGAAGCTTTCTTT.

With respect to this clone: Other nucleotide sequences from this sample produce the same CDR3. The gene calls are TRBV7-9 and TRBJ1-1; TRBD1 might be the D (6 bases). The CDR3 loop spans 13 amino acids. With 3 bases removed from V and 2 bases from J, the gap between germline ends came to 7 bases. CDR1 is SEHNR and CDR2 is FQNEAQ in the germline V gene (reference sequence). The CDR3 protein is CASSLGANTEAFF. CDR3 in DNA: TGTGCCAGCAGCTTGGGGGCCAACACTGAAGCTTTCTTT.

The chain joins TRBV15 to TRBJ2-2; D call uncertain. Germline V gene lookup returns CDR1 LNHNV and CDR2 YYDKDF (reference sequence). Trimming cost V 3 bases and J 4 bases, with 15 bases left between them. CDR3 length: 16 amino acids. The CDR3 reads CATSSPVIGGTGELFF. In nucleotides, the CDR3 is TGTGCCACCAGCAGCCCTGTGATTGGCGGCACCGGGGAGCTGTTTTTT. Looking up the rest from reference TRBV15 and TRBJ2-2 gives the full variable domain: DAMVIQNPRYQVTQFGKPVTLSCSQTLNHNVMYWYQQKSSQAPKLLFHYYDKDFNNEADTPDNFQSRRPNTSFCFLDIRSPGLGDTAMYLCATSSPVIGGTGELFFGEGSRLTVL.

The chain combines TRBV9 with TRBJ2-7; tentative D call: TRBD2 (6 bases). CDR1 SGDLS and CDR2 YYNGEE come from the germline V gene. Trimming took 0 bases from V and 0 from J, leaving 16 bases between them. The CDR3 consists of 17 residues. The CDR3 DNA sequence: TGTGCCAGCAGCGTAGAGCCTACCGCGGGACCCTCCTACGAGCAGTACTTC. It is translated as CASSVEPTAGPSYEQYF.

The genes are TRBV7-9 and TRBJ2-5; 15 nucleotides line up with TRBD2. This CDR3 comprises 16 residues. V gave up 3 bases and J gave up 5 bases; unmatched junction bases: 4. In germline, CDR1 is SEHNR, CDR2 FQNEAQ (reference sequence). The DNA of the CDR3 is TGTGCCAGCAGCTTCGGGACTAGCGGGGGGCAGGAGACCCAGTACTTC. Translating gives CASSFGTSGGQETQYF.

V and J are TRBV7-2 and TRBJ1-6; tentatively, D is TRBD1 (6 bases). The V end was cut by 1 base, the J end by 11 bases, with 12 bases between. This CDR3 has 14 amino acids. The germline V gene has CDR1 SGHTA and CDR2 FQGNSA. CDR3 protein: CASSLGQVGTPLHF. Here the CDR3 DNA reads TGTGCCAGCAGCTTAGGACAGGTCGGGACACCCCTCCACTTT.

The J gene is TRBJ2-2, the V gene TRBV27, with 7 bases identical to TRBD1. J gave up 7 bases and V 3 bases, and 5 bases lay outside the gene matches. The CDR3 is made up of 14 amino acids. Germline CDR1 reads MNHEY; CDR2 reads SMNVEV (reference sequence). The CDR3 sequence is CASSFLRQGGELFF. In nucleotides, the CDR3 is TGTGCCAGCAGTTTCCTCCGACAGGGCGGGGAGCTGTTTTTT.

This chain connects TRBV11-2 to TRBJ1-2; D may be TRBD1 (5 bases). CDR3 length: 14 residues. Trimming took 1 base from V and 2 from J, leaving 8 bases between them. Germline values: CDR1 SGHAT, CDR2 FQNNGV. The CDR3 here is CASSLVGGNYGYTF. The CDR3 region has the DNA TGTGCCAGCAGCTTAGTGGGGGGGAACTATGGCTACACCTTC.

This chain links TRBV6-5 with TRBJ2-5; 12 bases are a match to TRBD1. Germline V gene lookup returns CDR1 MNHEY and CDR2 SVGAGI. This CDR3 contains 15 residues. V dropped 5 bases and J dropped 5; count of bases not matched to a gene: 6. The CDR3 coding sequence is TGTGCCAGCAGTATGGGGACAGGGGGCTATGAGACCCAGTACTTC. Residues: CASSMGTGGYETQYF.